One T cell receptor beta chain is described in this entry. The antigen is undetermined. This sample is drawn from a study of cytomegalovirus exposure and HLA in healthy donors. The length of the CDR3 is 14 residues. Trimming at V came to 5 bases and at J to 3 bases, leaving 7 bases not matched to a gene. Germline-derived CDR1 and CDR2 are SQVTM and ANQGSEA. Study conclusions and caveats: A link between a missense DCLRE1C variant and TCR beta V- and J-gene trimming emerged from a later analysis.

PCR used 60 Vbeta primers and 13 Jbeta primers. The table came from immunoSEQ multiplex PCR; TCRdb's copy has only in-frame clones and leaves some out. The sample shows over 150,000 clones, around 84% of them seen only once. This clonotype originated in a young man in good health and CMV-seropositive. Sequencing was done on a sample of PBMCs. The chain carries TRBV29-1 and TRBJ2-7, with 10 bases aligning to TRBD1. The CDR3 bases are TGCAGCGTTCTGACCGGGACAGGGGACTACGAGCAGTACTTC. Residues: CSVLTGTGDYEQYF.